These 21 T cell receptor beta chains originate from one sample sequenced in a study of blood T cell repertoires in COVID-19. Profiling relied on immunoSEQ multiplex PCR, and the TCRdb table lists in-frame clones only, not all of them. The sample holds hundreds of thousands of clones; about 90% are singletons and the top ten take 2.5% to 4%. Sequences were obtained from peripheral blood. These receptors came from a woman aged 18-29 years who had recovered from COVID-19.

V and J are TRBV27 and TRBJ2-1, with TRBD2 identical over 9 bases. Germline V CDR1 and CDR2: MNHEY, SMNVEV (reference sequence). The CDR3 covers 14 residues. With V trimmed by 8 bases and J by 4 bases, 6 bases remained unmatched. In nucleotides, the CDR3 is TGTGCCAGCGCGGGAGGGGTGAGATACAATGAGCAGTTCTTC. It yields the protein CASAGGVRYNEQFF.

The chain carries TRBV12-5 and TRBJ2-7; D call uncertain. This CDR3 is built from 17 residues. Germline V gene data show CDR1 as LGHNT and CDR2 as FRNRAP. Trimming removed 1 base at V and 4 bases at J, with 20 bases between. CDR3 loop: CASGLDHRKNGRYEQYV. In DNA, the CDR3 is TGTGCTAGTGGTTTGGACCATCGAAAGAATGGCCGATACGAGCAGTACGTC.

The V and J genes are TRBV7-2 and TRBJ2-3, with D unresolved. The CDR3 length is 15 residues. V shed 2 bases and J shed 2 bases, with 11 bases lying between them. Looked up from germline, CDR1 is SGHTA and CDR2 is FQGNSA. The CDR3 nucleotides read TGTGCCAGCAGCTTAAGTGAACTAAACACAGATACGCAGTATTTT. Protein product: CASSLSELNTDTQYF.

The CDR3 region has the DNA TGTGCCAGCAGTCCAGGGGCACTAGCGGCGAGAGGCTACGAGCAGTACGTC. As protein: CASSPGALAARGYEQYV. This chain connects TRBV2 to TRBJ2-7; 8 positions match TRBD2. The CDR3 contains 17 residues. After removal of 5 bases from V and 3 bases from J, the junction contained 15 bases not matched to a gene. Per germline, CDR1 SNHLY and CDR2 FYNNEI.

V and J are TRBV12-5 and TRBJ1-4; D might be TRBD1 (6 bases). The CDR3 is 17 amino acids. Trimming cost V 6 bases and J 4 bases, with 21 bases left between them. Germline V gives CDR1 LGHNT, CDR2 FRNRAP. The CDR3 coding sequence is TGTGCTAGTGGCTCTTTTAATCTCAGGGGATTTAATGAAAAACTGTTTTTT. It codes for CASGSFNLRGFNEKLFF.

The chain is built from TRBV5-6 and TRBJ1-5; TRBD1 agrees at 9 bases. Germline trimming cut 4 bases from V and 6 bases from J; bases unmatched to any gene: 5. Germline values: CDR1 SGHDT, CDR2 YYEEEE. This CDR3 is built from 14 residues. CDR3 protein: CASSRTGVSQPQHF. CDR3 DNA sequence: TGTGCCAGCAGCCGGACAGGGGTCAGTCAGCCCCAGCATTTT.

The chain is built from TRBV3-1 (or the pseudogene TRBV3-2) and TRBJ1-1; a possible D gene is TRBD1 (6 bases). CDR1 LGHDT and CDR2 YNNKEL come from the germline V gene (reference sequence). This CDR3 contains 12 residues. The V end was cut by 2 bases, the J end by 7 bases, with 8 bases between. CDR3 DNA sequence: TGTGCCAGCAGCCAATTGGACAGTGAAGCTTTCTTT. Protein product: CASSQLDSEAFF.

The rearrangement links TRBV6-2 or TRBV6-3 to TRBJ1-3, with no clear D. V shed 2 bases and J shed 2 bases, with 10 bases lying between them. Germline lookup yields CDR1 MNHEY and CDR2 SVGEGT. The CDR3 has 15 amino acids. The CDR3 is CASSYEVTPGNTIYF. In DNA form, the CDR3 reads TGTGCCAGCAGTTACGAGGTAACCCCTGGAAACACCATATATTTT.

In its sample, this clone was seen a few times. The genes are TRBV7-9 and TRBJ1-1; maybe TRBD1 (6 bases). Germline CDR1 SEHNR, CDR2 FQNEAQ (reference sequence). The CDR3 length is 13 residues. V was clipped by 0 bases and J by 7 bases, with 9 bases between them. CDR3 loop: CASSLAGQGEAFF. The CDR3 DNA reads TGTGCCAGCAGCTTAGCGGGACAAGGTGAAGCTTTCTTT.

The chain combines TRBV5-5 with TRBJ1-2; 8 bases map to TRBD1. Germline CDR1 SGHKS, CDR2 YYEKEE (reference sequence). J gave up 6 bases and V 0 bases, and 10 bases lay outside the gene matches. The CDR3 contains 16 residues. The CDR3 spells CASSLAYATGDHGYTF. The DNA for the CDR3 is TGTGCCAGCAGCTTGGCGTATGCGACAGGGGACCATGGCTACACCTTC.

In its sample, this clone was seen once. V and J are TRBV7-9 and TRBJ2-5; D perhaps matches TRBD1 (6 bases). Germline values: CDR1 SEHNR, CDR2 FQNEAQ (reference sequence). V lost 5 bases, J lost 5 bases, and 12 bases lay in between. The CDR3 sequence is 13 residues long. CDR3 bases: TGTGCCAGCAGCGAGACAGGTCGGGAGACCCAGTACTTC. Its protein is CASSETGRETQYF.

J is TRBJ2-3 and V is TRBV15, with 8 bases that match TRBD1. CDR1 LNHNV and CDR2 YYDKDF come from the germline V gene (reference sequence). Trimming took 4 bases from V and 15 from J; bases not matched to a gene: 9. The CDR3 is 12 amino acids. CDR3 residues: CATSTTGALRYF. The CDR3 nucleotides read TGTGCCACCAGCACGACAGGGGCACTCCGTTATTTT.

The rearrangement joins TRBV3-1 (or the pseudogene TRBV3-2) to TRBJ2-1; TRBD2 matches at 7 bases. Germline V lookup: CDR1 LGHDT, CDR2 YNNKEL (reference sequence). The trim removed 4 bases at V and 7 bases at J, leaving 7 bases unmatched. This CDR3 contains 14 residues. Here the CDR3 DNA reads TGTGCCAGCAGCCCAGGAGCGGGAACTAATGAGCAGTTCTTC. It encodes CASSPGAGTNEQFF.

The V gene is TRBV11-3, the J gene TRBJ2-1; tentatively, D is TRBD2 (5 bases). Per the germline V gene, CDR1 is SGHNT and CDR2 is YENEEA. The CDR3 totals 17 residues. V was clipped by 5 bases and J by 8 bases, with 25 bases between them. The CDR3 bases are TGTGCCAGCAGCGTAGGCCCATACAGCGGATTGGACGATGAGCAGTTCTTC. Translating it yields CASSVGPYSGLDDEQFF.

The chain links TRBV19 to TRBJ1-6; no clear D gene. From germline, CDR1 is LNHDA and CDR2 SQIVND (reference sequence). The CDR3 has 15 amino acids. Trimming pared 5 bases from V and 0 bases from J, leaving 8 bases between. The DNA of the CDR3 is TGTGCCAGTAGTCCGCGGAGCTCCTATAATTCACCCCTCCACTTT. Amino acids: CASSPRSSYNSPLHF.

The CDR3 sequence: CASRVGVNTEAFF. CDR3 DNA: TGTGCCAGCAGAGTAGGGGTTAACACTGAAGCTTTCTTT. V is TRBV12-3 or TRBV12-4 and J is TRBJ1-1; weak D call: TRBD1 (5 bases). The CDR3 extends over 13 amino acids. The germline V and J ends were trimmed by 6 bases and 2 bases, with 10 bases remaining between them.

The rearrangement joins TRBV5-8 to TRBJ2-1, with D perhaps TRBD1 (6 bases). The CDR3 contains 15 residues. Trimming left V 0 bases short and J 4 bases short, with 11 bases between. The germline gives CDR1 SGHTS, CDR2 YDEGEE. The CDR3 DNA reads as TGTGCCAGCAGCTTGGATGGACAGAATTACAATGAGCAGTTCTTC. Translating gives CASSLDGQNYNEQFF.

The rearrangement links TRBV24-1 to TRBJ1-3; the D is unclear. The CDR3 spans 13 residues. Trimming removed 4 bases from V and 5 bases from J, with 8 bases in between. CDR1 is KGHDR, CDR2 SFDVKD, per germline. The CDR3 sequence is CATSEAGRNTIYF. The CDR3 DNA follows: TGTGCCACCAGTGAGGCGGGGAGAAACACCATATATTTT.

The gene calls are TRBV9 and TRBJ2-2; perhaps TRBD2 as D (6 bases). The CDR3 loop spans 15 amino acids. Germline assignment: CDR1 SGDLS and CDR2 YYNGEE. V was shortened by 3 bases and J by 5 bases, with 14 bases between the two germline ends. The CDR3 is CASSAGGPVTGELFF. DNA of the CDR3: TGTGCCAGCAGCGCTGGAGGGCCAGTAACCGGGGAGCTGTTTTTT.

V usage is TRBV4-1 and J usage is TRBJ2-1; TRBD2 aligns across 11 bases. The CDR3 is made up of 17 amino acids. Germline CDR1 reads MGHRA; CDR2 reads YSYEKL. V lost 4 bases and J lost 5; bases outside the gene matches: 10. This chain's CDR3 is CASSRAPGLAVNNEQFF. The DNA for the CDR3 is TGCGCCAGCAGCCGGGCCCCGGGACTAGCGGTTAACAATGAGCAGTTCTTC.

This sequence joins TRBV6-6 and TRBJ2-2; 9 bases line up with TRBD1. There are 15 residues in the CDR3. V trimming: 6 bases; J trimming: 8 bases; junction bases outside the gene matches: 10. CDR1 is MNHNY, CDR2 SVGAGI, per germline (reference sequence). CDR3 residues: CASSSAQGAGGELFF. CDR3 nucleotides: TGTGCCAGCAGCTCTGCACAGGGGGCCGGGGGGGAGCTGTTTTTT.